Listed here are 21 T cell receptor beta chains from one sample, sequenced in a study of metastatic and nonmetastatic thyroid tumors. Every patient underwent thyroid surgery untreated. TCRdb re-analyzed the PCR reads through MiXCR. The repertoire has under 20,000 clones, 30% to 40% of them found once; the top ten carry roughly 18%. Sequencing input: tumor tissue. The receptors come from a female donor with papillary thyroid cancer or a benign thyroid nodule (not recorded which). Some clones in this sample may be carry-over from other donors' samples.

As for this clone: Because it lacks the conserved phenylalanine or tryptophan at the end, this CDR3 is likely a read error. Because the CDR3's place on the DNA is in doubt, the DNA is left out and the CDR3 is given as listed by TCRdb. The CDR3 protein is CASSEWAV. The chain joins TRBV2 to TRBJ1-1. The CDR3 is made up of 8 amino acids, end residues included. Germline CDR1 is SNHLY and CDR2 is FYNNEI.

Note on this clone: Germline and junction disagree at one end, which may indicate a read error. The chain combines TRBV4-3 with TRBJ1-6; no clear D. This CDR3 is 15 amino acids long. Germline V lookup: CDR1 LGHNA, CDR2 YSLEER. DNA of the CDR3: TGCGGCAGCAGCCAAGAGGATCGGTCGGTATCACCCCTCCACTTT. Protein product: CGSSQEDRSVSPLHF.

This clone was seen repeatedly, ten times or more. The rearrangement links TRBV7-9 to TRBJ2-5; TRBD1 or TRBD2 may be the D gene (5 bases each). Trimming left V 1 base short and J 0 bases short, with 15 bases between. The length of the CDR3 is 17 residues. The germline CDR1 and CDR2 sequences are SEHNR and FQNEAQ (reference sequence). The CDR3 sequence: CASSLVGQGVHQETQYF. DNA of the CDR3: TGTGCCAGCAGCTTAGTAGGGCAGGGAGTCCACCAAGAGACCCAGTACTTC.

The rearrangement links TRBV7-8 to TRBJ2-7; 7 nucleotides agree with TRBD1. The V gene end was trimmed by 5 bases and the J gene end by 2 bases; junction bases not matched to a gene: 3. The germline V gene has CDR1 SGHVS and CDR2 FQNEAQ. CDR3 length equals 13 residues. CDR3 region: CASSKGQPYEQYF. CDR3 nucleotide sequence: TGTGCCAGCAGCAAGGGACAGCCCTACGAGCAGTACTTC. Variable domain in full (rest from reference TRBV7-8 and TRBJ2-7): GAGVSQSPRYKVAKRGQDVALRCDPISGHVSLFWYQQALGQGPEFLTYFQNEAQLDKSGLPSDRFFAERPEGSVSTLKIQRTQQEDSAVYLCASSKGQPYEQYFGPGTRLTVT.

Sample share makes this clone medium-sized. This CDR3 is CASSPRAGAGGADTQYF. The CDR3 DNA sequence: TGTGCCAGCAGCCCACGGGCGGGAGCGGGAGGAGCTGATACGCAGTATTTT. The chain joins TRBV7-2 to TRBJ2-3, with 9 bases fitting TRBD2. Germline V lookup: CDR1 SGHTA, CDR2 FQGNSA. Germline trimming cut 5 bases from V and 6 bases from J; bases unmatched to any gene: 15. This CDR3 has 17 residues.

This CDR3 is CASSFTWDNEQFF. The DNA of the CDR3 is TGTGCCAGCAGCTTCACATGGGACAATGAGCAGTTCTTC. V usage is TRBV7-2 and J usage is TRBJ2-1; unclear D gene. CDR3 length: 13 residues. Germline V lookup: CDR1 SGHTA, CDR2 FQGNSA. The V end was cut by 3 bases, the J end by 5 bases, with 8 bases between.

This chain joins TRBV11-2 and TRBJ2-7, with TRBD2 matching over 7 bases. V dropped 1 base and J dropped 3; count of bases not matched to a gene: 6. Germline-derived CDR1 and CDR2 are SGHAT and FQNNGV. The CDR3 is 15 residues long. The CDR3, as DNA: TGTGCCAGCAGCTTAGGACCAGCGGGATACTACGAGCAGTACTTC. Translating gives CASSLGPAGYYEQYF.

In its sample, this clone ranks as large. The chain combines TRBV28 with TRBJ1-6; unclear D gene. This CDR3 contains 14 residues. Germline lookup yields CDR1 MDHEN and CDR2 SYDVKM. V lost 7 bases, J lost 2 bases, and 9 bases lay in between. In DNA, the CDR3 is TGTGCCAGCAACAGTCTGCCCTATAATTCACCCCTCCACTTT. As protein: CASNSLPYNSPLHF.

This clone counts as medium-sized. The rearrangement uses TRBV2 and TRBJ1-1; D might be TRBD1 (6 bases). CDR1 and CDR2 from the germline V gene are SNHLY and FYNNEI. Trimming removed 6 bases at V and 10 bases at J, with 15 bases between. The CDR3 runs 12 residues. The CDR3 protein is CASSYDRSGAFF. The CDR3 DNA reads TGTGCCAGCAGCTACGACAGGAGTGGAGCTTTCTTT. The full variable domain, completed using reference TRBV2 and TRBJ1-1, is EPEVTQTPSHQVTQMGQEVILRCVPISNHLYFYWYRQILGQKVEFLVSFYNNEISEKSEIFDDQFSVERPDGSNFTLKIRSTKLEDSAMYFCASSYDRSGAFFGQGTRLTVV.

The rearrangement joins TRBV5-1 to TRBJ2-1, with 7 bases fitting TRBD2. This CDR3 has 15 amino acids. Looked up from germline, CDR1 is SGHRS and CDR2 is YFSETQ. The V segment lost 0 bases and the J segment 4 bases; nucleotides outside the gene matches: 4. Here the CDR3 DNA reads TGCGCCAGCAGCTTGGCGGGAGGAGCTTACAATGAGCAGTTCTTC. It encodes CASSLAGGAYNEQFF.

This chain links TRBV5-1 with TRBJ2-4, with D perhaps matching TRBD2 (6 bases). Deletions cut 0 bases from V and 7 bases from J, with 14 bases between. CDR1 and CDR2 (germline): SGHRS, YFSETQ. This CDR3 is built from 15 residues. The CDR3 here is CASSLAGGERNIQYF. Written as DNA, the CDR3 is TGCGCCAGCAGCTTGGCGGGCGGGGAGCGGAACATTCAGTACTTC.

With respect to this clone: One end of the junction varies from germline; a read error may be responsible. The chain uses TRBV9 and TRBJ1-4, with D hard to call. Germline V gene lookup returns CDR1 SGDLS and CDR2 YYNGEE. The CDR3 totals 13 residues. The CDR3 loop reads CARNPRGNEKLLF. DNA for the CDR3: TGTGCCAGGAACCCACGGGGTAATGAAAAACTGTTATTT.

This clone qualifies as medium-sized. V gene TRBV12-3 or TRBV12-4 combines with J gene TRBJ1-1, with D maybe TRBD1 (5 bases). V shed 2 bases and J shed 4 bases, with 14 bases lying between them. This CDR3 spans 15 amino acids. This chain's CDR3 is CASSLSWGSGTEAFF. DNA for the CDR3: TGTGCCAGCAGTTTATCATGGGGGAGTGGCACTGAAGCTTTCTTT.

The chain links TRBV5-1 to TRBJ2-3, with D perhaps matching TRBD1 (6 bases). The CDR3 is made up of 14 amino acids. V lost 5 bases and J 4 bases, leaving 14 bases between the germline ends. CDR1 is SGHRS and CDR2 is YFSETQ in the germline V gene. CDR3 bases: TGCGCCAGCAGTTTTTTACAGGGATCAGATACGCAGTATTTT. Amino acids: CASSFLQGSDTQYF.

This sequence joins TRBV11-2 and TRBJ2-2, with 9 bases lining up with TRBD1. Germline V gene data show CDR1 as SGHAT and CDR2 as FQNNGV. The CDR3 spans 15 residues. V gave up 6 bases and J gave up 3 bases; unmatched junction bases: 5. The CDR3 DNA reads TGTGCCAGCAGACCGGGACAGGGTTACACCGGGGAGCTGTTTTTT. Its protein is CASRPGQGYTGELFF.

This clone was seen a few times. The rearrangement links TRBV7-9 to TRBJ2-7; no clear D gene. From germline, CDR1 is SEHNR and CDR2 FQNEAQ (reference sequence). This CDR3 contains 11 residues. Trimming shortened V by 4 bases and J by 4 bases, and 5 bases separated the two germline ends. CDR3 in amino acids: CASSSTYEQYF. The CDR3 DNA sequence: TGTGCCAGCAGCTCGACTTACGAGCAGTACTTC.

This sequence joins TRBV20-1 and TRBJ1-5, with D perhaps matching TRBD1 (5 bases). The CDR3 is made up of 13 amino acids. The ends were cut back, 6 bases at V and 6 bases at J, with 15 bases in the middle. The V gene's germline CDR1 is DFQATT and CDR2 SNEGSKA (reference sequence). In DNA, the CDR3 is TGCAGTGCGGGTGGGGGGTCGGCTCAGCCCCAGCATTTT. This gives the protein CSAGGGSAQPQHF.

The rearrangement joins TRBV2 to TRBJ1-5; D remains unclear. This CDR3 spans 15 amino acids. Germline CDR1 is SNHLY and CDR2 is FYNNEI. V was clipped by 3 bases and J by 0 bases, with 9 bases between them. The CDR3 region is CASSEKGYSNQPQHF. The DNA of the CDR3 is TGTGCCAGCAGTGAGAAAGGGTATAGCAATCAGCCCCAGCATTTT.

The chain combines TRBV7-9 with TRBJ1-2, with unresolved D. This CDR3 contains 13 residues. Germline CDR1 is SEHNR and CDR2 is FQNEAQ (reference sequence). The ends were cut back, 1 base at V and 6 bases at J, with 9 bases in the middle. CDR3 DNA sequence: TGTGCCAGCAGCTTAGGGACTGCAGATGGCTACACCTTC. The encoded protein is CASSLGTADGYTF.

The chain has TRBV5-1 and TRBJ2-7; TRBD1 aligns across 7 bases. The V segment lost 1 base and the J segment 4 bases; nucleotides outside the gene matches: 5. Looked up from germline, CDR1 is SGHRS and CDR2 is YFSETQ. The CDR3 spans 14 residues. The CDR3, as DNA: TGCGCCAGCAGCTTGAGACAGGGAGAGTACGAGCAGTACTTC. Translated, it gives CASSLRQGEYEQYF.

In this sample, this clone is medium-sized. The rearrangement uses TRBV9 and TRBJ2-2; D not resolved. The CDR3 loop spans 13 amino acids. V lost 0 bases to trimming and J lost 6 bases, with 6 bases between them. Germline V gives CDR1 SGDLS, CDR2 YYNGEE. CDR3 nucleotides: TGTGCCAGCAGCGTAGACCTATCCGGGGAGCTGTTTTTT. It yields the protein CASSVDLSGELFF.